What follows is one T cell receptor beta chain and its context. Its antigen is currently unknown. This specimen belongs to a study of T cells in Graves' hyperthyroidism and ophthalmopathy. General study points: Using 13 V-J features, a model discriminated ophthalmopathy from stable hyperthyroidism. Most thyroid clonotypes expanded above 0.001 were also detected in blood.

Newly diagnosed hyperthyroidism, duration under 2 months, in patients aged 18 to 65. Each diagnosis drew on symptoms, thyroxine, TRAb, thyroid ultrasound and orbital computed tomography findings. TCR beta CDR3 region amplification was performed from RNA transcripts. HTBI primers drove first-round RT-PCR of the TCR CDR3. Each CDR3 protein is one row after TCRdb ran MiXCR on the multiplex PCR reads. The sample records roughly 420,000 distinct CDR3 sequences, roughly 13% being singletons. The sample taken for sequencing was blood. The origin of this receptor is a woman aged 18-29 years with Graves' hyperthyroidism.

Here the CDR3 reads CSVRTGERNIQYF. CDR3 coding DNA: TGCAGCGTCCGGACAGGGGAGCGAAACATTCAGTACTTC. The chain has TRBV29-1 and TRBJ2-4; 9 positions agree with TRBD1. The CDR3 contains 13 residues. CDR1 is SQVTM, CDR2 ANQGSEA, per germline. V dropped 6 bases and J dropped 6; count of bases not matched to a gene: 6.